This T cell receptor beta chain was captured by sequencing in a study of blood T cell repertoires in COVID-19. The overall study: Material from acute and convalescent COVID-19 was sourced from the United States, Italy and Spain. Sources were T cells, B-cell-depleted T cells, or PBMCs; the material itself was cDNA or gDNA.

Germline CDR1 and CDR2: MGHRA and YSYEKL. V gave up 3 bases and J gave up 7 bases; unmatched junction bases: 16. The CDR3 sequence is 18 residues long. TCRdb's table, derived via immunoSEQ multiplex PCR, lists solely in-frame clones and lacks some. This sample has roughly 100,000 clones, with around 88% found just once. The rearrangement links TRBV4-1 to TRBJ2-1; 9 nucleotides match TRBD1. The specimen was peripheral blood. The clonotype comes from a man aged 45-65 years with COVID-19, enrolled during active disease. DNA of the CDR3: TGCGCCAGCAGCCACCAACCGGGACAGGGTTTTTATCCGAATGAGCAGTTCTTC. Translation: CASSHQPGQGFYPNEQFF.